The clone carrying this TCR beta chain is labeled medium-sized. These data are taken from a study of spatial heterogeneity in lung cancer. Across the study: In cases with available follow-up PBMC samples, these were sequenced at a median of approximately 2 years after resection. Combinations of a unique TCR and a UMI were tallied in raw reads, and on average each appeared more than ten times.

Time point denoted: blood at routine non-recurrence follow-up after resection. Unsorted samples of tumor, nontumor lung or frozen PBMC had their whole RNA sequenced. From germline, CDR1 is WSHSY and CDR2 SAAADI. The CDR3 sequence is 14 residues long. With V trimmed by 5 bases and J by 3 bases, 3 bases remained unmatched. In the library, each TCR cDNA molecule bore its own unique molecular identifier. TCRdb reprocessed the 5' RACE reads via MiXCR and lists one record per CDR3 protein. This sample carries around 98,000 distinct CDR3 sequences, roughly 19% of them seen once, and the ten largest clones take less than 25%.

The TCR was taken from a male donor with early-stage non-small cell lung cancer. This chain connects TRBV10-2 to TRBJ2-2, with 7 bases aligning to TRBD1. This material consisted of PBMCs, taken at follow-up. CDR3: CASSTGADTGELFF. CDR3 nucleotide sequence: TGCGCCAGCAGTACAGGGGCGGACACCGGGGAGCTGTTTTTT.